This TCR beta chain was captured in a study of T cells in Graves' hyperthyroidism and ophthalmopathy. For Graves' hyperthyroidism to be stable, ophthalmopathy could not progress within 18 months. TCR beta CDR3 region amplification was performed from RNA transcripts. The primer set for the first-round RT-PCR of the TCR CDR3 was HTBI. TCRdb processed the multiplex PCR reads anew with MiXCR; each CDR3 protein has one entry. The data show approximately 640,000 distinct CDR3 sequences, about 17% seen once. This clonotype came up a few times. This CDR3 comprises 15 residues. J lost 4 bases, V lost 3 bases, and 6 bases had no gene match. Germline loops: CDR1 MDHEN, CDR2 SYDVKM.

The chain joins TRBV28 to TRBJ1-2; TRBD1 aligns across 9 bases. Sequencing was carried out using blood. The clonotype was recovered from a woman aged 25 to 39 with Graves' hyperthyroidism. The CDR3 coding sequence is TGTGCCAGCAGTTTTGAGGGACAGGGAGTCTATGGCTACACCTTC. This encodes CASSFEGQGVYGYTF.